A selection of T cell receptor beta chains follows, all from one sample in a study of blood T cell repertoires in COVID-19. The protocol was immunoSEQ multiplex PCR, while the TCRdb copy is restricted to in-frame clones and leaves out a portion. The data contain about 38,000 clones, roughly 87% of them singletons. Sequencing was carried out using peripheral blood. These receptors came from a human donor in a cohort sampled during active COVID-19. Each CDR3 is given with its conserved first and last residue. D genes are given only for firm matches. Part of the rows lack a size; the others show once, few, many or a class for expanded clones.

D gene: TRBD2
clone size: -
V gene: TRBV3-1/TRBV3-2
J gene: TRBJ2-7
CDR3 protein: CASSQASGYEQYF
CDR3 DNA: TGTGCCAGCAGCCAGGCTAGCGGCTACGAGCAGTACTTC

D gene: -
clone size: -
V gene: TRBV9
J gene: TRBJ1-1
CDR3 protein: CASSVVGVNTEAFF
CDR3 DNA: TGTGCCAGCAGCGTAGTAGGAGTGAACACTGAAGCTTTCTTT

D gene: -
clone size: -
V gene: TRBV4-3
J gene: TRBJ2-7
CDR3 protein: CASSQAWRGAPYEQYF
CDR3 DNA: TGCGCCAGCAGCCAAGCATGGCGCGGGGCCCCCTACGAGCAGTACTTC

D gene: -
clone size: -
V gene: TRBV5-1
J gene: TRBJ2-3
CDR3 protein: CASSSFGTDTQYF
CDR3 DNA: TGCGCCAGCAGCTCCTTTGGCACAGATACGCAGTATTTT

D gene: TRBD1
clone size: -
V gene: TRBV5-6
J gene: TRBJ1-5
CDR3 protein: CASSSRDRNQPQHF
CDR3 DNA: TGTGCCAGCAGCTCCCGGGACAGGAATCAGCCCCAGCATTTT

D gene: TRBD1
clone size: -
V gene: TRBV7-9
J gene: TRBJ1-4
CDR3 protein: CASSPRTGGREKLFF
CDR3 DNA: TGTGCCAGCAGCCCCCGGACAGGGGGTCGGGAAAAACTGTTTTTT

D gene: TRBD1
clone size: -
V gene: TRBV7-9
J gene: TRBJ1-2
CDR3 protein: CASSLTGGGGGYTF
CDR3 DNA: TGTGCCAGCAGCTTGACAGGGGGCGGAGGTGGCTACACCTTC

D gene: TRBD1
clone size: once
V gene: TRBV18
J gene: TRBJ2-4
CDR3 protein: CASSPGDRVAKNIQYF
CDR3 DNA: TGTGCCAGCTCACCAGGAGACAGGGTAGCCAAAAACATTCAGTACTTC

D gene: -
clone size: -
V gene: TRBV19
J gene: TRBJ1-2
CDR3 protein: CASSISGNVRGYTF
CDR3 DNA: TGTGCCAGTAGTATTTCAGGGAATGTGCGGGGCTACACCTTC

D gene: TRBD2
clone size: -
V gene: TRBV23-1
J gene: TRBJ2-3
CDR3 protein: CASSQSNLAGSTDTQYF
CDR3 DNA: TGCGCCAGCAGTCAATCGAACCTAGCGGGAAGCACAGATACGCAGTATTTT

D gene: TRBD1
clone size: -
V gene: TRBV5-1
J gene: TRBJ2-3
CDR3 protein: CASSLQPDRADTQYF
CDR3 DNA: TGCGCCAGCAGCCTCCAACCGGACAGGGCAGATACGCAGTATTTT

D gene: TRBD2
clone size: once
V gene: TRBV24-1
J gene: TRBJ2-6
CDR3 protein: CATSEGGQGANVLTF
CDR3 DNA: TGTGCCACCAGTGAGGGAGGGCAGGGGGCCAACGTCCTGACTTTC

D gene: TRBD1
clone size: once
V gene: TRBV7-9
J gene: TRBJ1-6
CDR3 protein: CASSLPGQGNSPLHF
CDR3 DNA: TGTGCCAGCAGCTTGCCAGGACAGGGTAATTCACCCCTCCACTTT

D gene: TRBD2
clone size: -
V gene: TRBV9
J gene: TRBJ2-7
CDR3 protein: CASSVGGLGLAPTYEQYF
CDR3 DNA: TGTGCCAGCAGCGTGGGAGGGCTGGGACTAGCTCCTACCTACGAGCAGTACTTC

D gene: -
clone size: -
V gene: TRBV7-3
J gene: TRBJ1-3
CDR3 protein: CASSLIGTSGNTIYF
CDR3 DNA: TGTGCCAGCAGCTTAATAGGGACTTCGGGAAACACCATATATTTT

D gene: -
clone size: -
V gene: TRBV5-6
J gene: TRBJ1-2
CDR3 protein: CASSPESNYGYTF
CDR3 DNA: TGTGCCAGCAGCCCCGAGAGCAACTATGGCTACACCTTC

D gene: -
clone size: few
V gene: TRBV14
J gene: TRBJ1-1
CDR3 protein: CASSQGSRTEAFF
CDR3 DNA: TGTGCCAGCAGCCAAGGGTCGAGGACTGAAGCTTTCTTT

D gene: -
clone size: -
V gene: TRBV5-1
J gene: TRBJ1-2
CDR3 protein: CASSSPTTNYGYTF
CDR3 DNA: TGCGCCAGCAGCTCGCCGACAACTAACTATGGCTACACCTTC

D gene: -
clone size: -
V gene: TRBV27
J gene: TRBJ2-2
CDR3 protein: CASSWAGVGGELFF
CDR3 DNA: TGTGCCAGCAGTTGGGCCGGGGTCGGCGGGGAGCTGTTTTTT

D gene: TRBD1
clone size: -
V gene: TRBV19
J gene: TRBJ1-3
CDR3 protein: CASNTGGSGNTIYF
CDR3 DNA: TGTGCCAGTAACACAGGGGGATCTGGAAACACCATATATTTT